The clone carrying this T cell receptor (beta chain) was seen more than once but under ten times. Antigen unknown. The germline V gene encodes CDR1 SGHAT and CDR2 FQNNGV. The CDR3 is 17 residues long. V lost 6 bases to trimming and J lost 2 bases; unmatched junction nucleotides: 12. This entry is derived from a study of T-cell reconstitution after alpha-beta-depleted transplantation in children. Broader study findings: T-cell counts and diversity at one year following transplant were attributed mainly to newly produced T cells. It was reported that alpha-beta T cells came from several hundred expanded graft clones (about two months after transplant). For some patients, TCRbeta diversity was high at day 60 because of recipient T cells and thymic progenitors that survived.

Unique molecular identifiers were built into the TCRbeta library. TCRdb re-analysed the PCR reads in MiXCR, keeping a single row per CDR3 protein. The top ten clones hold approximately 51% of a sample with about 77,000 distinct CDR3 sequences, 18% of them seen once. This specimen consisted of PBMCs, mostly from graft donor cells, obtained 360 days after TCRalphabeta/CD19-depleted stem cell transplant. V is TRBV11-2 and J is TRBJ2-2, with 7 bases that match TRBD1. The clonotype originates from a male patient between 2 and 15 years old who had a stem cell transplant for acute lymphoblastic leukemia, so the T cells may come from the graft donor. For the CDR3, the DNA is TGTGCCAGCAGGATAGCCTGGGACAGATCTAACACCGGGGAGCTGTTTTTT. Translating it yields CASRIAWDRSNTGELFF. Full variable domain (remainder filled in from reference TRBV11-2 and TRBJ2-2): EAGVAQSPRYKIIEKRQSVAFWCNPISGHATLYWYQQILGQGPKLLIQFQNNGVVDDSQLPKDRFSAERLKGVDSTLKIQPAKLEDSAVYLCASRIAWDRSNTGELFFGEGSRLTVL.